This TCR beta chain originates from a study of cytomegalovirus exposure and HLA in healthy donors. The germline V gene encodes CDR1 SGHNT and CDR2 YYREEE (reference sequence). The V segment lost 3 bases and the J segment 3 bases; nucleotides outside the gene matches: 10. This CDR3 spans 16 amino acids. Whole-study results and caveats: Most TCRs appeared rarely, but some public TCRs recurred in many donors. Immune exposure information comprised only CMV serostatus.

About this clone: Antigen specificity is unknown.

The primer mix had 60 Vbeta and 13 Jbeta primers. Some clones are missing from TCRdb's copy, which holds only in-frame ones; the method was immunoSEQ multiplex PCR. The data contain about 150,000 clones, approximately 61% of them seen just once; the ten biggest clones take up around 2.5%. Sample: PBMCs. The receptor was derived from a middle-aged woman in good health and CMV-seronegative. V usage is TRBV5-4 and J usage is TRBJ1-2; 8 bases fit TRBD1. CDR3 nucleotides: TGTGCCAGCAGCTCGGACAGGGCTTGGGCTGACTATGGCTACACCTTC. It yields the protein CASSSDRAWADYGYTF.